This TCR beta chain is drawn from a study of T cell repertoires in cytomegalovirus infection. On the study more broadly: Both CMV infection and a matching HLA type were indicated by public TCR beta signatures.

Study observations and caveats: HLA-C-restricted CMV clonotypes gave the most frequent clonotype in two of eight donors.

Trimming took 7 bases from V and 5 from J, leaving 11 bases between them. The CDR3 runs to 12 residues. The germline V gene has CDR1 DFQATT and CDR2 SNEGSKA (reference sequence). There are a few counts of this clonotype. Its specificity is not known. In TCRdb, the reads were re-called with MiXCR into one record per CDR3 protein. The repertoire holds over 300,000 distinct CDR3 sequences, 15% to 20% seen once, with around 12% in the top ten. The chain recombines TRBV20-1 with TRBJ1-4; no definite D call. This TCR came from a human donor in good health (CMV status not recorded). Some clones in this sample may be carry-over from other donors' samples. Sequencing was carried out using PBMCs. CDR3 nucleotide sequence: TGCAGTGTCAGAGGTCCGAATGAAAAACTGTTTTTT. It yields the protein CSVRGPNEKLFF.